Presented here are 16 T cell receptor beta chains from one specimen sequenced in a study of vaccination and CD4 T cells after COVID-19. Sequencing of the DNA from cultured CD4+ T cells was carried out with the Oncomine TCR Beta short-read assay. TCRdb ran MiXCR on the PCR reads and lists one entry per CDR3 protein. The sample gives over 20,000 distinct CDR3 sequences, over 35% of which show up once; about 18% is in the top ten. As for treatment: roughly 11-day PBMC culture with coronavirus spike peptide pools or control peptides (ViraFEST assay). Their antigen targets remain unknown. The source material was CD4+ T cells from blood, cultured in vitro, sampled before SARS-CoV-2 vaccination. These receptors were collected from a human donor who received a COVID-19 vaccine.

This chain connects TRBV19 to TRBJ1-2; TRBD1 aligns across 7 bases. Germline V gene data show CDR1 as LNHDA and CDR2 as SQIVND (reference sequence). The CDR3 contains 15 residues. J was trimmed by 8 bases and V by 5 bases; bases with no gene match: 14. The CDR3 DNA is TGTGCCAGTAGTGCCTGTAGGACAGGATTTGACGGCTACACCTTC. Translation gives CASSACRTGFDGYTF.

The chain is built from TRBV27 and TRBJ1-2; D is possibly TRBD1 (5 bases). CDR3 length: 14 amino acids. The germline gives CDR1 MNHEY, CDR2 SMNVEV (reference sequence). With 3 bases removed from V and 8 bases from J, the gap between germline ends came to 16 bases. The CDR3 region is CASSFAGTAAGYTF. The CDR3 DNA follows: TGTGCCAGCAGTTTTGCAGGGACCGCGGCCGGCTACACCTTC.

J is TRBJ2-2 and V is TRBV27, with a tentative D call TRBD1 (8 bases). Germline values: CDR1 MNHEY, CDR2 SMNVEV (reference sequence). The CDR3 consists of 16 residues. V lost 3 bases to trimming and J lost 7 bases, with 18 bases between them. Here the CDR3 DNA reads TGTGCCAGCAGTTTTTTTGGACAGGGAGGGGTCGGGGAGCTGTTTTTT. This sequence encodes CASSFFGQGGVGELFF.

The chain combines TRBV6-4 with TRBJ2-2; the D gene is possibly TRBD2 (6 bases). CDR3 length: 14 amino acids. Trimming cost V 0 bases and J 5 bases, with 7 bases left between them. The germline gives CDR1 MRHNA, CDR2 SNTAGT. The DNA for the CDR3 is TGTGCCAGCAGTGACTCGACTAGAACCGGGGAGCTGTTTTTT. It encodes CASSDSTRTGELFF.

The V call is TRBV4-2, the J call TRBJ2-7, with a weak D call TRBD2 (5 bases). Germline CDR1 LGHNA, CDR2 YNFKEQ. The CDR3 length is 15 residues. V was cut by 1 base and J by 0 bases, with 10 bases left in between. The CDR3 coding sequence is TGTGCCAGCAGCCAAGGGACTCCCAGCTCCTACGAGCAGTACTTC. It encodes CASSQGTPSSYEQYF.

The chain couples TRBV12-3 or TRBV12-4 to TRBJ1-3; D is ambiguous. The length of the CDR3 is 14 residues. With 1 base removed from V and 4 bases from J, the gap between germline ends came to 8 bases. CDR3 DNA: TGTGCCAGCAGTTTAGTCCGGTGGGGAAACACCATATATTTT. Encoded protein: CASSLVRWGNTIYF.

This clonotype has a handful of counts. The chain links TRBV6-1 to TRBJ2-5, with D possibly matching TRBD2 (6 bases). The germline V gene has CDR1 MNHNS and CDR2 SASEGT. The CDR3 runs to 13 residues. The CDR3 DNA reads TGTGCTGGAGGGATGGGCGGAGGCGAGACCCAGTACTTC. Translating gives CAGGMGGGETQYF.

V gene TRBV7-2 combines with J gene TRBJ2-2, with D perhaps matching TRBD1 or TRBD2 (5 bases each). The CDR3 consists of 17 residues. V was clipped by 4 bases and J by 8 bases, with 23 bases between them. Germline V CDR1 and CDR2: SGHTA, FQGNSA. The CDR3 DNA is TGTGCCAGCAGCTCCCGGCCCGGGGCCCTATTGGGAGGGGAGCTGTTTTTT. Protein product: CASSSRPGALLGGELFF.

This clonotype was found a few times. CDR3 coding DNA: TGCGCCAGCAGCTTATCAGGGATGACCGCGAACACTGAAGCTTTCTTT. It codes for CASSLSGMTANTEAFF. This chain connects TRBV5-1 to TRBJ1-1; a weak D match, TRBD1 (5 bases). This CDR3 contains 16 residues. V lost 2 bases and J 1 base, leaving 15 bases between the germline ends. Germline V gene lookup returns CDR1 SGHRS and CDR2 YFSETQ.

A few counts support this clonotype. The gene calls are TRBV6-1 and TRBJ1-5; 8 bases agree with TRBD1. CDR3 size: 15 residues. With 4 bases clipped from V and 3 bases from J, the junction kept 5 bases outside the gene matches. Germline V gene lookup returns CDR1 MNHNS and CDR2 SASEGT. CDR3 nucleotide sequence: TGTGCCAGCAGTGTCTTACAGGGGGTCAATCAGCCCCAGCATTTT. Residues: CASSVLQGVNQPQHF.

The chain recombines TRBV6-1 with TRBJ2-7; D unclear. CDR1 and CDR2 from the germline V gene are MNHNS and SASEGT. The V and J ends lost 1 base and 5 bases respectively, with 9 bases between them. This CDR3 has 13 amino acids. The CDR3 nucleotides are TGTGCCAGCAGTGAAGTTTTGCTTAACGAGCAGTACTTC. It translates to CASSEVLLNEQYF.

The chain employs TRBV10-1 and TRBJ1-5, with D perhaps matching TRBD1 (5 bases). The CDR3 totals 15 residues. The V end was cut by 7 bases, the J end by 4 bases, with 17 bases between. Looked up from germline, CDR1 is WNHNN and CDR2 is SYGVQD (reference sequence). CDR3 protein: CASNAPGPINQPQHF. The CDR3 DNA reads TGCGCCAGCAACGCACCGGGACCGATTAATCAGCCCCAGCATTTT.

The V gene is TRBV7-9, the J gene TRBJ2-7; the D gene is possibly TRBD1 (5 bases). V shed 5 bases and J shed 7 bases, with 24 bases lying between them. CDR1 SEHNR and CDR2 FQNEAQ come from the germline V gene (reference sequence). This CDR3 region has 16 residues. CDR3 region: CASSQDIARAPREQYF. CDR3 DNA sequence: TGTGCCAGCAGCCAAGATATAGCCAGGGCCCCCAGGGAGCAGTACTTC.

The chain recombines TRBV19 with TRBJ2-3, with 7 bases lining up with TRBD1. Trimming at V came to 3 bases and at J to 4 bases, leaving 4 bases not matched to a gene. The CDR3 extends over 14 amino acids. Germline V CDR1 and CDR2: LNHDA, SQIVND (reference sequence). The CDR3: CASSINRGSDTQYF. In DNA, the CDR3 is TGTGCCAGTAGTATTAACAGGGGATCAGATACGCAGTATTTT.

The V gene is TRBV20-1, the J gene TRBJ1-3, with D maybe TRBD1 (6 bases). CDR1 is DFQATT and CDR2 is SNEGSKA in the germline V gene (reference sequence). The CDR3 extends over 13 amino acids. Deletions cut 3 bases from V and 4 bases from J, with 10 bases between. The chain's CDR3 is CSARPGQGNTIYF. The CDR3 nucleotides are TGCAGTGCTAGGCCGGGACAAGGAAACACCATATATTTT.

This clonotype has more than one count but fewer than ten. The rearrangement joins TRBV6-1 to TRBJ2-2; D unclear. The germline gives CDR1 MNHNS, CDR2 SASEGT. The ends were cut back, 4 bases at V and 5 bases at J, with 14 bases in the middle. The CDR3 extends over 15 amino acids. CDR3 region: CASSAASIETGELFF. The CDR3 DNA reads TGTGCCAGCAGTGCTGCCTCGATTGAAACCGGGGAGCTGTTTTTT.